This T cell receptor (beta chain) emerged from a study of T-cell memory formation after mild COVID-19. This clonotype was seen only a few times. Its antigen is currently unknown. Amplification by 5'RACE using constant-segment primers produced TCR alpha and TCR beta cDNA libraries that carried sample barcodes and UMIs. TCRdb ran MiXCR on the 5' RACE reads and lists one entry per CDR3 protein. The table lists 35,000 to 55,000 distinct CDR3 sequences, less than 9.5% of them singletons. Overall study results and limits: Day 37-peaking second-wave clones had unconfirmed SARS-CoV-2 specificity. Most CD4+ clones that shrank were in CM and EM, while CD8+ ones turned up in EMRA.

V shed 0 bases and J 3 bases; nucleotides not matched to a gene: 6. The CDR3 has 16 amino acids. Germline V gene data show CDR1 as SGHRS and CDR2 as YFSETQ. The clonotype originates from an adult woman who had mild COVID-19 (a few samples of this study predate the infection). Cell type and time point are not known. This chain connects TRBV5-1 to TRBJ2-3; TRBD1 matches 8 bases. Sequenced: PBMCs or a T cell subset sorted from them (not recorded which). Here the CDR3 DNA reads TGCGCCAGCAGCTTGGGCAGGGGGCTTTGGACAGATACGCAGTATTTT. Encoded protein: CASSLGRGLWTDTQYF.